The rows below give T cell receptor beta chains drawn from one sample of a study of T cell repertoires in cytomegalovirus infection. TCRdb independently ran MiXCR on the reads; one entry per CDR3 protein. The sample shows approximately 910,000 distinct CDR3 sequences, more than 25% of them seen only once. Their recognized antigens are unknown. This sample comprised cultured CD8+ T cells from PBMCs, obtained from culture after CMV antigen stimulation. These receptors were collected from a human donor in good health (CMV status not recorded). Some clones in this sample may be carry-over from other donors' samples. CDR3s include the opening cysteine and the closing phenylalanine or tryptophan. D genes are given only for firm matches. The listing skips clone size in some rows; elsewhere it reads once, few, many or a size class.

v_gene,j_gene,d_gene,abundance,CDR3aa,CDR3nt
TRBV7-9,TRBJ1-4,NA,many,CASSLGGSSNEKLFF,TGTGCCAGCAGCTTAGGAGGGTCTTCAAATGAAAAACTGTTTTTT
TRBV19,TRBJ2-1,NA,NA,CASTPHGGSSYNEQFF,TGTGCCAGTACCCCCCATGGGGGCAGCTCCTACAATGAGCAGTTCTTC
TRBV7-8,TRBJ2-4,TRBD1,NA,CASSYTGGDQLAKNIQYF,TGTGCCAGCAGCTACACAGGGGGCGATCAATTAGCCAAAAACATTCAGTACTTC
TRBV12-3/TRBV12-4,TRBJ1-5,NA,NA,CASRRGANSNQPQHF,TGTGCCAGCAGGCGGGGGGCAAATAGCAATCAGCCCCAGCATTTT
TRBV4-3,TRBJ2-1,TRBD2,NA,CASSRGAGGTLGDEQFF,TGCGCCAGCAGCCGAGGGGCGGGGGGCACTCTGGGTGATGAGCAGTTCTTC
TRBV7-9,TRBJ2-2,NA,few,CASSSLEGAANTGELFF,TGTGCCAGCAGCTCCCTGGAGGGGGCTGCGAACACCGGGGAGCTGTTTTTT
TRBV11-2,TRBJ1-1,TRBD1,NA,CASSLGDRYVATEAFF,TGTGCCAGCAGCTTAGGGGACAGGTATGTGGCCACTGAAGCTTTCTTT
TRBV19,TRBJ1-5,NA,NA,CASSIPYQPQHF,TGTGCCAGTAGTATACCGTATCAGCCCCAGCATTTT
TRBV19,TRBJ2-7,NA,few,CASSASRSYEQYF,TGTGCCAGTAGTGCCTCCAGGAGCTACGAGCAGTACTTC
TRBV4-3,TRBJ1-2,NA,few,CASSPVLTVYGYTF,TGCGCCAGCAGCCCCGTTCTGACAGTTTATGGCTACACCTTC
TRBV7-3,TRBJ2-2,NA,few,CAIRLYTGELFF,TGTGCTATAAGGCTCTACACCGGGGAGCTGTTTTTT
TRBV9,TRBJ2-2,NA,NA,CASSVAIGELFF,TGTGCCAGCAGCGTAGCGATCGGGGAGCTGTTTTTT
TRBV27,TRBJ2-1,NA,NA,CASSVGVRSVNNEQFF,TGTGCCAGCAGTGTGGGGGTCAGGTCCGTCAACAATGAGCAGTTCTTC
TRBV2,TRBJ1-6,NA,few,CASTLNSRITRNSPLHF,TGTGCCAGCACCCTGAACTCGCGGATAACTCGCAATTCACCCCTCCACTTT
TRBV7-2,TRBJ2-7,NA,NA,CASTPGRVGYEQYF,TGTGCCAGCACCCCTGGTCGGGTGGGCTACGAGCAGTACTTC
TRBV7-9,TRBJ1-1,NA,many,CASSLGRGEAFF,TGTGCCAGCAGCTTGGGGCGGGGGGAAGCTTTCTTT
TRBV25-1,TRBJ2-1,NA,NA,CASSAIRDEQFF,TGTGCCAGCAGTGCTATCAGGGATGAGCAGTTCTTC
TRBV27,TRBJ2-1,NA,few,CASKNGDSYNEQFF,TGTGCCAGCAAGAATGGGGATTCCTACAATGAGCAGTTCTTC
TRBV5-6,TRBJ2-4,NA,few,CASGPGRLIQYF,TGTGCCAGCGGTCCGGGACGCCTTATTCAGTACTTC
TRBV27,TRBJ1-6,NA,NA,CASSVTGQNSPLHF,TGTGCCAGCAGTGTCACAGGACAGAATTCACCCCTCCACTTT
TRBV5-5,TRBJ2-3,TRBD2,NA,CASSTALAGGPNTQYF,TGTGCCAGCAGCACGGCGCTAGCGGGGGGGCCAAATACGCAGTATTTT
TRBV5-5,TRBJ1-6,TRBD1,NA,CASSLWGTGPVSPLHF,TGTGCCAGCAGCTTGTGGGGGACAGGCCCGGTCTCACCCCTCCACTTT
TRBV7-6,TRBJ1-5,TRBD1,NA,CASSYTGGTQPQHF,TGTGCCAGCAGCTACACAGGGGGTACTCAGCCCCAGCATTTT
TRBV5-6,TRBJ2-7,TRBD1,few,CASSLAQGQKIYEQYF,TGTGCCAGCAGCTTGGCTCAGGGACAGAAGATCTACGAGCAGTACTTC
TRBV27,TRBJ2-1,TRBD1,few,CASSDRDSYNEQFF,TGTGCCAGCAGTGACCGGGACAGCTACAATGAGCAGTTCTTC
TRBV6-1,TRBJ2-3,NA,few,CASRGGGLSTDTQYF,TGTGCCAGCAGGGGAGGGGGCCTTAGCACAGATACGCAGTATTTT
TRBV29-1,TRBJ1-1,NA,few,CSVDKGSPEAFF,TGCAGCGTTGATAAGGGGAGCCCTGAAGCTTTCTTT